Listed below are T cell receptor beta chains from one sample, sequenced in a study of glioma-infiltrating T cells. TCRdb itself ran the multiplex PCR reads through MiXCR, one entry per CDR3 protein. Altogether 150,000 to 200,000 distinct CDR3 sequences are present, around 40% being singletons, with the ten largest covering roughly 5.2%. The specimen was glioma tissue, nonneoplastic brain tissue, or PBMCs (not recorded which). Receptor source: a human donor with low-grade glioma or glioblastoma, undergoing nonglioma brain surgery, or in good health (not recorded which). Both conserved end residues are part of each CDR3. Each record gives: J gene, V gene, D gene, clone size, CDR3 protein, CDR3 DNA. D genes are given only for firm matches. Size is stated for part of the rows, as once, few or many counts, or as a class when the clone is expanded.

TRBJ2-5	TRBV18	.	.	CASSRGASETQYF	TGTGCCAGCTCACGCGGGGCTTCAGAGACCCAGTACTTC
TRBJ2-2	TRBV2	TRBD2	.	CASVSGRARTGELFF	TGTGCCAGCGTAAGCGGGAGGGCAAGAACCGGGGAGCTGTTTTTT
TRBJ1-1	TRBV28	.	.	CASESPGRTNTEGFF	TGTGCCAGCGAAAGCCCGGGACGGACGAACACTGAAGGTTTCTTT
TRBJ2-3	TRBV7-2	TRBD2	many	CASSSGLAGTTDTQYF	TGTGCCAGCAGCTCCGGACTAGCGGGAACCACAGATACGCAGTATTTT
TRBJ2-2	TRBV14	TRBD1	.	CASSQTGFQLPGELFF	TGTGCCAGCAGCCAGACAGGGTTTCAATTGCCCGGGGAGCTGTTTTTT
TRBJ1-5	TRBV19	.	.	CASSIFGGYQPQHF	TGTGCCAGTAGTATTTTTGGGGGGTATCAGCCCCAGCATTTT
TRBJ2-1	TRBV6-1	TRBD2	many	CATRSVSLAGGYYNEQFF	TGTGCCACCCGGTCGGTTTCATTAGCGGGAGGTTACTACAATGAGCAGTTCTTC
TRBJ2-5	TRBV2	TRBD1	.	CASSENGQGQETQYF	TGTGCCAGCAGTGAAAATGGACAGGGTCAAGAGACCCAGTACTTC
TRBJ1-2	TRBV2	TRBD1	.	CASSQGQGDHYGYTF	TGTGCCAGCAGTCAAGGACAGGGGGATCACTATGGCTACACCTTC
TRBJ2-1	TRBV6-1	.	many	CASTLRNEQFF	TGTGCCAGCACGTTGCGGAATGAGCAGTTCTTC
TRBJ2-5	TRBV3-1	TRBD2	.	CASSQGTSGSETQYF	TGTGCCAGCAGCCAAGGGACTAGCGGGAGTGAGACCCAGTACTTC
TRBJ2-6	TRBV28	.	once	CASSHGTLSGPSGANVLTF	TGTGCCAGCAGCCACGGGACCCTCTCCGGCCCCTCTGGGGCCAACGTCCTGACTTTC
TRBJ1-2	TRBV6-2/TRBV6-3	.	.	CASSYSSRYVYTF	TGTGCCAGCAGTTACTCTTCTCGTTATGTCTACACCTTC
TRBJ2-7	TRBV28	.	.	CASRPTGWTYEQYF	TGTGCCAGCAGGCCCACAGGTTGGACCTACGAGCAGTACTTC
TRBJ1-2	TRBV29-1	.	.	CSVELQGNYGYTF	TGCAGCGTTGAGTTGCAGGGCAACTATGGCTACACCTTC
TRBJ1-2	TRBV6-1	.	many	CASSIGTPYGYTF	TGTGCCAGCAGTATCGGGACGCCTTATGGCTACACCTTC
TRBJ1-3	TRBV28	.	.	CARSLSGISGNTIYF	TGTGCCAGGAGTTTAAGCGGGATCTCTGGAAACACCATATATTTT
TRBJ2-3	TRBV6-1	.	many	CATRLGDTQYF	TGTGCCACCCGCCTGGGGGATACGCAGTATTTT
TRBJ1-1	TRBV9	.	.	CASSLSGETEAFF	TGTGCCAGCAGCCTGTCAGGGGAAACTGAAGCTTTCTTT
TRBJ2-5	TRBV28	TRBD2	many	CASSLISGSAETQYF	TGTGCCAGCAGTTTAATTAGCGGGAGTGCAGAGACCCAGTACTTC
TRBJ2-1	TRBV14	.	many	CASSYFNEQFF	TGTGCCAGCAGTTACTTCAATGAGCAGTTCTTC
TRBJ2-7	TRBV19	.	.	CASSPLDSAYEQYF	TGTGCCAGTAGTCCCTTGGACAGCGCCTACGAGCAGTACTTC
TRBJ2-1	TRBV5-1	TRBD2	.	CASSWTSGMYNEQFF	TGCGCCAGCAGCTGGACTAGCGGAATGTACAATGAGCAGTTCTTC
TRBJ2-1	TRBV18	.	.	CASSLGESEQFF	TGTGCCAGCTCACTAGGAGAGAGTGAGCAGTTCTTC
TRBJ1-3	TRBV7-9	TRBD1	.	CASSLGQGSGNTIYF	TGTGCCAGCAGCTTAGGACAGGGCTCTGGAAACACCATATATTTT
TRBJ2-1	TRBV2	.	.	CAAKEGPYNEQFF	TGTGCCGCGAAGGAGGGTCCCTACAATGAGCAGTTCTTC
TRBJ2-2	TRBV7-9	.	.	CASSLGEQLTGELFF	TGTGCCAGCAGCTTGGGGGAACAGCTCACCGGGGAGCTGTTTTTT
TRBJ2-3	TRBV20-1	.	.	CSARVLESSDTEYF	TGCAGTGCTAGAGTTCTAGAGTCATCAGATACGGAGTATTTT
TRBJ2-7	TRBV24-1	.	.	CATSDTRDPGGEQYF	TGTGCCACCAGTGATACCCGGGACCCTGGAGGGGAGCAGTACTTC
TRBJ1-4	TRBV4-1	.	once	CASSQDPAAGEKLFF	TGCGCCAGCAGCCAAGATCCGGCAGCCGGTGAAAAACTGTTTTTT
TRBJ1-5	TRBV19	.	.	CASSITGLVDQHQHF	TGTGCCAGTAGTATTACCGGGCTAGTGGATCAGCACCAGCATTTT
TRBJ1-5	TRBV20-1	.	once	CSISKGYNQPQHF	TGCAGCATATCTAAAGGGTATAACCAGCCCCAGCATTTT
TRBJ2-1	TRBV20-1	TRBD1	many	CSARDRDRGYNEQFF	TGCAGTGCTAGAGATAGGGACAGGGGCTACAATGAGCAGTTCTTC
TRBJ1-1	TRBV7-6	.	many	CASSPRSVGTEAFF	TGTGCCAGCAGCCCCCGAAGTGTTGGGACTGAAGCTTTCTTT
TRBJ2-2	TRBV20-1	.	once	CSARDTVRADGELFF	TGCAGTGCTAGAGATACAGTCAGGGCCGACGGGGAGCTGTTTTTT
TRBJ2-5	TRBV27	.	many	CASSLFGTQETQYF	TGTGCCAGCAGTTTATTCGGGACACAAGAGACCCAGTACTTC
TRBJ2-1	TRBV28	.	many	CASSPPSVSYNEQFF	TGTGCCAGCAGTCCCCCTAGCGTATCCTACAATGAGCAGTTCTTC
TRBJ2-1	TRBV4-1	.	.	CASSQEIGRSVPSYNERFF	TGCGCCAGCAGCCAAGAAATAGGACGGTCAGTCCCCTCCTACAATGAGCGGTTCTTC
TRBJ2-1	TRBV2	.	few	CASSDNSGLGEQFF	TGTGCCAGCAGTGATAATTCAGGGCTAGGTGAGCAGTTCTTC
TRBJ1-2	TRBV2	TRBD1	few	CASSYDRGYGYTF	TGTGCCAGCAGCTACGACAGGGGCTATGGCTACACCTTC
TRBJ2-7	TRBV29-1	.	.	CSVSSVISGYEQYF	TGCAGCGTGTCTAGCGTGATCTCAGGCTACGAGCAGTACTTC
TRBJ1-5	TRBV20-1	TRBD1	many	CSARPPTGTNQPQHF	TGCAGTGCTAGACCCCCGACAGGGACCAATCAGCCCCAGCATTTT
TRBJ2-1	TRBV27	TRBD2	.	CASSFLGTSGYNEQFF	TGTGCCAGCAGTTTCCTCGGGACTAGCGGCTACAATGAGCAGTTCTTC
TRBJ2-1	TRBV27	.	.	CAKSQKTGLLKQFF	TGTGCCAAAAGTCAAAAAACAGGGTTGCTAAAGCAGTTCTTC
TRBJ2-1	TRBV2	TRBD2	.	CASSLIAGTYNEQFF	TGTGCCAGCAGCTTAATAGCGGGAACTTACAATGAGCAGTTCTTC
TRBJ2-3	TRBV20-1	.	many	CSAKGLPRDTQYF	TGCAGTGCTAAAGGACTGCCTAGGGATACGCAGTATTTT
TRBJ2-7	TRBV15	.	many	CATSKEQGFYEQYF	TGTGCCACCAGCAAGGAGCAGGGATTCTACGAGCAGTACTTC
TRBJ2-7	TRBV6-1	.	many	CASSGNSGYEQYF	TGTGCCAGCAGTGGGAATAGCGGTTACGAGCAGTACTTC
TRBJ2-1	TRBV2	.	.	CASRLPSSLNRAYNEQFF	TGTGCCAGCAGACTGCCGAGTAGCTTAAATCGAGCCTACAATGAGCAGTTCTTC
TRBJ2-2	TRBV4-1	.	many	CASSLLPQEQLFF	TGCGCCAGCAGCCTTCTTCCGCAGGAGCAGCTGTTTTTT
TRBJ1-1	TRBV5-4	.	many	CASSLGGRTEAFF	TGTGCCAGCAGCTTGGGGGGTCGTACTGAAGCTTTCTTT
TRBJ1-3	TRBV7-3	.	few	CASSPGMDRLYF	TGTGCCAGCAGCCCCGGGATGGACAGACTATATTTT
TRBJ2-1	TRBV19	.	few	CASNDAGSYNEQFF	TGTGCCAGTAATGACGCGGGTTCCTACAATGAGCAGTTCTTC
TRBJ2-5	TRBV7-2	.	few	CASSLGSYGGETQYF	TGTGCCAGCAGCCTGGGGTCCTATGGTGGGGAGACCCAGTACTTC
TRBJ2-7	TRBV7-9	.	.	CASSLGGLYEQYF	TGTGCCAGCAGCTTAGGAGGGCTCTACGAGCAGTACTTC